The clone carrying this T cell receptor beta chain was found a few times. Its ends do not fully match the called genes, so a read error is possible. This sample was included in a study of blood T cells in healthy people across ages. Each donor's blood draw was around 9.1 milliliters of peripheral blood. CDR3 length equals 14 residues. CDR1 and CDR2 from the germline V gene are SGHRS and YFSETQ. It was with a sample-barcoded 5' primer and a J-beta primer mix that a second PCR of roughly 6 to 11 cycles was run. Tagging of each cDNA molecule was performed by a template-switch adaptor with 12 random nucleotides. One entry per CDR3 protein, called by TCRdb with MiXCR from the 5' RACE reads. In the table there are roughly 1.9 million distinct CDR3 sequences, about two fifths of which are singletons.

The source is a human donor in good health. The chain links TRBV5-1 to TRBJ2-5; D possibly matches TRBD1 or TRBD2 (5 bases each). Source material: blood. Written as DNA, the CDR3 is TGCGCCAGCGGCTTGGGGACCAAACAAGAGACCCAGTACTTC. Encoded protein: CASGLGTKQETQYF.